Listed here are 24 T cell receptor beta chains from one sample, sequenced in a study of cytomegalovirus exposure and HLA in healthy donors. The protocol was immunoSEQ multiplex PCR, while the TCRdb copy is restricted to in-frame clones and leaves out a portion. The data show 100,000 to 150,000 clones, approximately 94% seen once. Sample: PBMCs. The receptors shown here come from a man aged 18 to 29 in good health and CMV-seronegative.

J is TRBJ2-5 and V is TRBV4-3, with a tentative D call TRBD1 (6 bases). V gave up 0 bases and J gave up 7 bases, with 15 bases separating them. This CDR3 is built from 15 residues. Germline V gene lookup returns CDR1 LGHNA and CDR2 YSLEER. The CDR3 bases are TGCGCCAGCAGCCAAGATCCCACAGGGCCCGGGACCCAGTACTTC. Residues: CASSQDPTGPGTQYF.

The rearrangement joins TRBV7-9 to TRBJ2-7; D might be TRBD2 (6 bases). There are 16 residues in the CDR3. The V gene lost 3 bases and the J gene lost 5 bases, with 20 bases spanning the gap. CDR1 is SEHNR and CDR2 is FQNEAQ in the germline V gene (reference sequence). CDR3 sequence: CASSFPVAGSPHEQYF. The CDR3 nucleotides are TGTGCCAGCAGCTTTCCAGTGGCGGGAAGTCCCCACGAGCAGTACTTC.

The chain carries TRBV5-1 and TRBJ2-3, with 11 bases aligning to TRBD2. CDR1 is SGHRS and CDR2 is YFSETQ in the germline V gene. Germline trimming cut 1 base from V and 1 base from J; bases unmatched to any gene: 5. CDR3 length: 17 residues. The CDR3 DNA is TGCGCCAGCAGCTTGAGGGGTAGCGGGAGGGGCACAGATACGCAGTATTTT. This gives the protein CASSLRGSGRGTDTQYF. Full variable domain (rest looked up from reference TRBV5-1 and TRBJ2-3): KAGVTQTPRYLIKTRGQQVTLSCSPISGHRSVSWYQQTPGQGLQFLFEYFSETQRNKGNFPGRFSGRQFSNSRSEMNVSTLELGDSALYLCASSLRGSGRGTDTQYFGPGTRLTVL.

The chain is built from TRBV2 and TRBJ1-5; tentative D call: TRBD1 (6 bases). Germline CDR1 and CDR2: SNHLY and FYNNEI. The CDR3 loop spans 14 amino acids. The CDR3 sequence is CASEWGGGDQPQHF. Here the CDR3 DNA reads TGTGCTTCAGAATGGGGGGGCGGCGATCAGCCCCAGCATTTT.

The V and J genes are TRBV6-6 and TRBJ2-2, with 7 bases lining up with TRBD2. The CDR3 length is 15 residues. The junction had 3 bases not matched to a gene; V was cut back by 2 bases and J by 3 bases. The V gene's germline CDR1 is MNHNY and CDR2 SVGAGI (reference sequence). The CDR3 loop is CASSYGGGDTGELFF. For the CDR3, the DNA is TGTGCCAGCAGTTACGGGGGGGGAGACACCGGGGAGCTGTTTTTT.

This clone was seen a single time. This sequence joins TRBV13 and TRBJ2-1, with a weak D call TRBD1 (5 bases). Germline V gene lookup returns CDR1 PRHDT and CDR2 FYEKMQ (reference sequence). This CDR3 contains 14 residues. The V gene lost 4 bases and the J gene lost 9 bases, with 16 bases spanning the gap. The CDR3 DNA reads TGTGCCAGCAGCTCTCCGACAGCAACGAGTGAGCAGTTCTTC. This encodes CASSSPTATSEQFF.

This clone was recorded only once. The V and J genes are TRBV6-4 and TRBJ1-5; no clear D gene. The CDR3 runs 14 residues. The germline gives CDR1 MRHNA, CDR2 SNTAGT. The V and J ends lost 7 bases and 9 bases respectively, with 19 bases between them. Here the CDR3 DNA reads TGTGCCAGCAACTACTCTCGGGTTCGGTCGCCCCAGCATTTT. Its protein product is CASNYSRVRSPQHF.

This sequence joins TRBV15 and TRBJ2-1; 9 nucleotides match TRBD2. V was pared by 0 bases and J by 7 bases, with 7 bases of the junction left unmatched. Looked up from germline, CDR1 is LNHNV and CDR2 is YYDKDF (reference sequence). The CDR3 runs to 16 residues. The DNA for the CDR3 is TGTGCCACCAGCAGAGAGAATCGACTAGCGGTTAATGAGCAGTTCTTC. This gives the protein CATSRENRLAVNEQFF.

The V gene is TRBV9, the J gene TRBJ2-2; 16 bases agree with TRBD2. Germline lookup yields CDR1 SGDLS and CDR2 YYNGEE. The V segment lost 4 bases and the J segment 1 base; nucleotides outside the gene matches: 4. The CDR3 extends over 18 amino acids. The CDR3 loop reads CASSSGLAGGLNTGELFF. The CDR3 region has the DNA TGTGCCAGCAGCTCGGGACTAGCGGGAGGGCTGAACACCGGGGAGCTGTTTTTT.

The sample holds one count of this clone. The chain has TRBV7-9 and TRBJ1-1; maybe TRBD1 (5 bases). V was trimmed by 8 bases and J by 3 bases, leaving 16 bases between them. Germline V gives CDR1 SEHNR, CDR2 FQNEAQ (reference sequence). The CDR3 runs to 14 residues. The CDR3, as DNA: TGTGCCAGCGTCAAGTCTGGGGGGGACACTGAAGCTTTCTTT. Encoded protein: CASVKSGGDTEAFF.

In its sample, this clone was seen once. This chain uses TRBV19 with TRBJ1-5; possible D gene TRBD1, 6 bases. Trimming pared 3 bases from V and 2 bases from J, leaving 14 bases between. This CDR3 contains 16 residues. The germline CDR1 and CDR2 sequences are LNHDA and SQIVND (reference sequence). CDR3 loop: CASSILGSGGNQPQHF. The CDR3 nucleotides are TGTGCCAGTAGTATCTTGGGTTCAGGGGGCAATCAGCCCCAGCATTTT.

The CDR3, as DNA: TGTGCCAGCAGCTTAAGGGGTACGGGGAGGCAAGAGACCCAGTACTTC. This gives the protein CASSLRGTGRQETQYF. The chain combines TRBV7-3 with TRBJ2-5; the D gene is possibly TRBD2 (6 bases). CDR1 is SGHTA, CDR2 FQGTGA, per germline. The CDR3 has 16 residues. V lost 1 base to trimming and J lost 2 bases, with 14 bases between them.

This CDR3 is CASSHRGGMNTEAFF. The CDR3 region has the DNA TGTGCCAGCAGCCATCGTGGGGGCATGAACACTGAAGCTTTCTTT. The V call is TRBV7-9, the J call TRBJ1-1; possible D gene TRBD1, 6 bases. Germline V CDR1 and CDR2: SEHNR, FQNEAQ (reference sequence). The V end lost 5 bases, the J end lost 0 bases, and 13 bases lay between the germline ends. The CDR3 consists of 15 residues.

The V and J genes are TRBV25-1 and TRBJ2-3; tentatively, D is TRBD2 (5 bases). The CDR3 totals 11 residues. V was pared by 8 bases and J by 7 bases, with 10 bases between. Germline values: CDR1 MGHDK, CDR2 SYGVNS. CDR3 nucleotides: TGTGCCAGCCGTAGCGACTATACGCAGTATTTT. It specifies CASRSDYTQYF. Variable domain in full (rest from reference TRBV25-1 and TRBJ2-3): EADIYQTPRYLVIGTGKKITLECSQTMGHDKMYWYQQDPGMELHLIHYSYGVNSTEKGDLSSESTVSRIRTEHFPLTLESARPSHTSQYLCASRSDYTQYFGPGTRLTVL.

The rearrangement uses TRBV9 and TRBJ2-1, with 11 bases aligning to TRBD2. The CDR3 length is 15 residues. Germline V CDR1 and CDR2: SGDLS, YYNGEE. J was trimmed by 4 bases and V by 4 bases; bases with no gene match: 4. The CDR3 loop is CASSRGTSGYNEQFF. CDR3 DNA: TGTGCCAGCAGCCGAGGGACTAGCGGTTACAATGAGCAGTTCTTC.

The chain carries TRBV5-6 and TRBJ2-3; 7 bases are shared with TRBD1. Germline V lookup: CDR1 SGHDT, CDR2 YYEEEE. The junction had 7 bases not matched to a gene; V was cut back by 1 base and J by 2 bases. The CDR3 is 16 residues long. For the CDR3, the DNA is TGTGCCAGCAGCTTGTTGACAGGGTTTGACACAGATACGCAGTATTTT. Its protein is CASSLLTGFDTDTQYF.

The rearrangement uses TRBV6-1 and TRBJ2-1; TRBD1 aligns across 8 bases. Germline trimming cut 4 bases from V and 2 bases from J; bases unmatched to any gene: 4. The CDR3 contains 15 residues. Germline V lookup: CDR1 MNHNS, CDR2 SASEGT. Here the CDR3 reads CASSALTGAYNEQFF. The CDR3, as DNA: TGTGCCAGCAGTGCGCTGACAGGGGCCTACAATGAGCAGTTCTTC.

This clone appeared once. This chain uses TRBV9 with TRBJ2-2; 8 bases match TRBD2. CDR3 length equals 17 residues. Unmatched junction bases numbered 9, after V lost 4 bases and J lost 1 base. Germline-derived CDR1 and CDR2 are SGDLS and YYNGEE. The CDR3 here is CASSQNPLAGNTGELFF. CDR3 in DNA: TGTGCCAGCAGCCAAAATCCGCTAGCGGGGAACACCGGGGAGCTGTTTTTT.

The chain links TRBV4-3 to TRBJ2-7, with 7 positions matching TRBD1. This CDR3 region has 16 residues. V dropped 3 bases and J dropped 3; count of bases not matched to a gene: 11. The germline V gene encodes CDR1 LGHNA and CDR2 YSLEER. CDR3 sequence: CASSHSTGEGGYEQYF. The CDR3 coding sequence is TGCGCCAGCAGCCACTCTACAGGGGAAGGTGGCTACGAGCAGTACTTC.

V gene TRBV28 combines with J gene TRBJ2-7; TRBD1 matches 11 bases. From germline, CDR1 is MDHEN and CDR2 SYDVKM. V was clipped by 7 bases and J by 5 bases; unmatched bases: 4. The CDR3 is 13 amino acids. CDR3 sequence reads: CASMDRGQDEQYF. The CDR3 nucleotides read TGTGCCAGCATGGACAGGGGGCAGGACGAGCAGTACTTC.

The chain carries TRBV28 and TRBJ2-3, with 11 nucleotides matching TRBD2. V shed 5 bases and J 0 bases; nucleotides not matched to a gene: 4. Germline loops: CDR1 MDHEN, CDR2 SYDVKM. The CDR3 has 16 amino acids. This chain's CDR3 is CASSRASGGSTDTQYF. CDR3 coding DNA: TGTGCCAGCAGTCGTGCTAGCGGGGGGAGCACAGATACGCAGTATTTT.

The chain couples TRBV27 to TRBJ2-1, with 12 bases fitting TRBD2. This CDR3 spans 17 amino acids. After removal of 7 bases from V and 7 bases from J, the junction contained 14 bases not matched to a gene. Germline values: CDR1 MNHEY, CDR2 SMNVEV (reference sequence). The CDR3 nucleotides read TGTGCCAGCACCAAGCACCTAGCGGGAGGGTCAAAGAATGAGCAGTTCTTC. Translation: CASTKHLAGGSKNEQFF.

The chain couples TRBV29-1 to TRBJ2-7; 10 bases are a match to TRBD1. V lost 7 bases and J lost 3; bases outside the gene matches: 9. Germline V lookup: CDR1 SQVTM, CDR2 ANQGSEA. CDR3 size: 14 residues. The CDR3 DNA follows: TGCAGCGCTATGGCCGGGACAGGGGACTACGAGCAGTACTTC. It translates to CSAMAGTGDYEQYF.

The rearrangement links TRBV6-1 to TRBJ1-3; D possibly corresponds to TRBD1 (5 bases). The CDR3 length is 14 residues. V was pared by 7 bases and J by 4 bases, with 14 bases between. Germline values: CDR1 MNHNS, CDR2 SASEGT. CDR3 in DNA: TGTGCCAGCAAACAGGAAGCGCTGGGAAACACCATATATTTT. Amino acids: CASKQEALGNTIYF.